This T cell receptor (beta chain) emerged from a study of T cells in Graves' hyperthyroidism and ophthalmopathy. As regards this clonotype: Its antigen is unidentified.

Study-wide points: Among thyroid clonotypes expanded above 0.001, most also appeared in blood.

CDR3 size: 13 residues. V gave up 3 bases and J gave up 5 bases, with 11 bases separating them. The V gene's germline CDR1 is LNHDA and CDR2 SQIVND (reference sequence). Amplification of TCR beta CDR3 regions was performed using RNA transcripts as template. The primer set for the first-round RT-PCR of the TCR CDR3 was HTBI. TCRdb fed the multiplex PCR reads into MiXCR, producing one record per CDR3 protein. The table records around 270,000 distinct CDR3 sequences, roughly 20% of them present only once. Material: blood. The sequence was obtained from a man between 45 and 60 years old with Graves' ophthalmopathy. The rearrangement joins TRBV19 to TRBJ2-7, with D tentatively TRBD1 or TRBD2 (6 bases each). CDR3 sequence (DNA): TGTGCCAGTAGTATTAAGGGGGGCCACGAGCAGTACTTC. Protein product: CASSIKGGHEQYF.